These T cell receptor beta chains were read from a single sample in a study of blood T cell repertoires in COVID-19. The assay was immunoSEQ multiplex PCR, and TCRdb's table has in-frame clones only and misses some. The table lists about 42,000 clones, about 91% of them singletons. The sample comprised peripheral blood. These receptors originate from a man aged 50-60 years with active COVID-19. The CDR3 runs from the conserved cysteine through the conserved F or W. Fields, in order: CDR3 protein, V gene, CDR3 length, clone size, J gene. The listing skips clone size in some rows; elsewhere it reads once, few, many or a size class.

CASSLVGQPQHF TRBV28 12 once TRBJ1-5
CATSDVSDTQYF TRBV24-1 12 - TRBJ2-3
CATQGAYEQYF TRBV19 11 - TRBJ2-7
CASSPAGGGYGYTF TRBV5-1 14 - TRBJ1-2
CASSYGTGGDNEQFF TRBV6-5 15 - TRBJ2-1
CASSPRRTVQETQYF TRBV7-7 15 - TRBJ2-5
CASSPGASNTGELFF TRBV5-1 15 - TRBJ2-2
CASSWGGSYNEQFF TRBV7-9 14 - TRBJ2-1
CASRTGAVGLDEQYF TRBV6-5 15 - TRBJ2-7
CASSPRGDGVAGGYTF TRBV11-2 16 - TRBJ1-2
CASSADMGSGYTF TRBV28 13 - TRBJ1-2
CASRTDYNSPLHF TRBV3-1/TRBV3-2 13 - TRBJ1-6
CASSQRLHSGNTIYF TRBV11-2 15 - TRBJ1-3
CASSPLRKREGSSYNEQFF TRBV18 19 - TRBJ2-1
CASSLEGNYEQYF TRBV7-8 13 - TRBJ2-7
CASRATALGSYNSPLHF TRBV27 17 - TRBJ1-6
CASSRAGTGIVHEQYF TRBV28 16 - TRBJ2-7
CASSVGGGANQPQHF TRBV9 15 - TRBJ1-5
CASSFGENHGYTF TRBV5-1 13 - TRBJ1-2
CSVYGRGASTDTQYF TRBV29-1 15 - TRBJ2-3
CASSQGSTLGEKLFF TRBV18 15 - TRBJ1-4
CASSLAGGPQETQYF TRBV5-1 15 - TRBJ2-5
CASSQNPGQENTEAFF TRBV5-1 16 - TRBJ1-1
CASSYSTGTSPYEQYF TRBV6-5 16 - TRBJ2-7
CASSPAEGAGYEAFF TRBV18 15 - TRBJ1-1
CASSLEEDYEQYF TRBV11-1 13 - TRBJ2-7
CASRLDRGITGELFF TRBV2 15 - TRBJ2-2
CASSRGQGYGYTF TRBV19 13 - TRBJ1-2
CASRNRDTNYGYTF TRBV28 14 - TRBJ1-2
CSGRMARRTGNTIYF TRBV29-1 15 - TRBJ1-3
CASSLKPGDSNYGYTF TRBV18 16 - TRBJ1-2
CASSVGTGGGETQYF TRBV9 15 - TRBJ2-5
CASSVGGYTEAFF TRBV5-1 13 - TRBJ1-1
CASSYAGFTEAFF TRBV6-5 13 - TRBJ1-1
CASSQPGQGAFYGYTF TRBV3-1/TRBV3-2 16 - TRBJ1-2
CASSFSVAGDNEQFF TRBV7-9 15 - TRBJ2-1
CAWSVDTGELFF TRBV30 12 once TRBJ2-2
CASSPPGTNSGNTIYF TRBV18 16 few TRBJ1-3
CAWSRGTKETQYF TRBV30 13 - TRBJ2-5
CASRAGLAVSYEQYF TRBV5-4 15 - TRBJ2-7
CASSLSGATEAFF TRBV11-3 13 - TRBJ1-1
CASRPTRVGGRARVEQFF TRBV2 18 - TRBJ2-1